This T cell receptor beta chain was documented in a study of T cell changes during pregnancy in multiple sclerosis. Profiled with immunoSEQ multiplex PCR; TCRdb holds only in-frame clones, not every one. The data show 30,000 to 45,000 clones, about 90% seen once. Trimming took 6 bases from V and 5 from J, leaving 6 bases between them. Germline V gene lookup returns CDR1 SGHRS and CDR2 YFSETQ. The CDR3 covers 11 residues. This TCR came from a female donor with multiple sclerosis, enrolled in a pregnancy study. The sample was CD8+ T cells from peripheral blood mononuclear cells, taken before pregnancy. The rearrangement links TRBV5-1 to TRBJ2-1; D uncertain. As DNA, the CDR3 is TGCGCCAGCAATGAGAACAATGAGCAGTTCTTC. Its protein is CASNENNEQFF.